These 25 T cell receptor beta chains were sequenced from one sample in a study of shared clonotypes between healthy human individuals. Data came from immunoSEQ multiplex PCR; TCRdb stores just in-frame clones and leaves some out. Of 300,000 to 400,000 clones in the sample, 74% were seen once. The sequencing input was memory CD4+ T cells sorted from blood. Subset of the sample: CD45RA-negative fraction. The receptors stem from a man under 40 in good health.

V is TRBV6-1 and J is TRBJ2-7; D unclear. The CDR3 totals 13 residues. Trimming left V 4 bases short and J 4 bases short, with 11 bases between. Germline assignment: CDR1 MNHNS and CDR2 SASEGT. The CDR3 region has the DNA TGTGCCAGCAGTGTGTCAGCAGAATACGAGCAGTACTTC. Residues: CASSVSAEYEQYF.

V usage is TRBV15 and J usage is TRBJ1-1; no reliable D call. Trimming removed 0 bases from V and 1 base from J, with 15 bases in between. Germline assignment: CDR1 LNHNV and CDR2 YYDKDF (reference sequence). CDR3 length: 17 residues. CDR3 in DNA: TGTGCCACCAGCAGAGATTTGTTCGGCAGTTCGAACACTGAAGCTTTCTTT. Its translation: CATSRDLFGSSNTEAFF. Combining the CDR3 with reference TRBV15 and TRBJ1-1 gives the whole variable domain DAMVIQNPRYQVTQFGKPVTLSCSQTLNHNVMYWYQQKSSQAPKLLFHYYDKDFNNEADTPDNFQSRRPNTSFCFLDIRSPGLGDTAMYLCATSRDLFGSSNTEAFFGQGTRLTVV.

The chain joins TRBV11-1 to TRBJ2-7; 9 bases agree with TRBD2. The CDR3 covers 14 residues. From germline, CDR1 is SGHAT and CDR2 FQDESV (reference sequence). The V gene end was trimmed by 6 bases and the J gene end by 1 base; junction bases not matched to a gene: 4. As DNA, the CDR3 is TGTGCCAGCAGGCGGACTAGCGCTTCCTACGAGCAGTACTTC. This gives the protein CASRRTSASYEQYF.

This clone has just a few counts. The CDR3 loop is CASTRQVATNEKLFF. Here the CDR3 DNA reads TGCGCCAGCACCAGACAGGTTGCAACTAATGAAAAACTGTTTTTT. V and J are TRBV10-2 and TRBJ1-4, with a possible D match to TRBD1 (6 bases). The germline CDR1 and CDR2 sequences are WSHSY and SAAADI. The CDR3 covers 15 residues. V was pared by 7 bases and J by 0 bases, with 12 bases between.

The gene calls are TRBV19 and TRBJ2-2; 12 nucleotides match TRBD2. Germline CDR1 and CDR2: LNHDA and SQIVND (reference sequence). The CDR3 extends over 16 amino acids. V lost 7 bases, J lost 5 bases, and 8 bases stayed unmatched. CDR3 in amino acids: CASKAASGRDTGELFF. The CDR3 region has the DNA TGTGCCAGTAAGGCGGCTAGCGGGAGGGATACCGGGGAGCTGTTTTTT.

The genes are TRBV6-1 and TRBJ2-1; no definite D call. V gave up 8 bases and J gave up 3 bases, with 14 bases separating them. From germline, CDR1 is MNHNS and CDR2 SASEGT. This CDR3 comprises 14 residues. The CDR3 DNA sequence: TGTGCCAGCCGCGGAATCCCGCTCTACAATGAGCAGTTCTTC. Translation gives CASRGIPLYNEQFF.

A few counts support this clone. This chain joins TRBV10-3 and TRBJ2-3, with 13 bases lining up with TRBD2. CDR1 is ENHRY and CDR2 is SYGVKD in the germline V gene. V lost 10 bases, J lost 4 bases, and 8 bases stayed unmatched. This CDR3 spans 15 amino acids. The CDR3 region has the DNA TGTGCCACCCAGGAACTAGCGGGAGGGCCAGATACGCAGTATTTT. Translation: CATQELAGGPDTQYF.

This clone was seen once. Other DNA sequences in this sample translate to the same CDR3. The rearrangement links TRBV27 to TRBJ1-5; D is unclear. V dropped 5 bases and J dropped 6 bases, with 8 bases sitting between them. The CDR3 consists of 12 residues. The germline CDR1 and CDR2 sequences are MNHEY and SMNVEV (reference sequence). The CDR3 loop is CASSLLGQPQHF. CDR3 DNA sequence: TGTGCCAGCAGTCTGTTAGGTCAGCCCCAGCATTTT.

This clone was seen a handful of times. The chain joins TRBV30 to TRBJ1-2; 9 positions agree with TRBD1. Losses at the gene ends were 0 bases for V and 5 bases for J; bases not matched to a gene: 7. Germline values: CDR1 GTSNPN, CDR2 SVGIG (reference sequence). This CDR3 has 15 amino acids. CDR3 DNA: TGTGCCTGGAGTGTCGGGACAGGGTATCGTTATGGCTACACCTTC. Translation gives CAWSVGTGYRYGYTF.

The chain joins TRBV9 to TRBJ2-5, with a weak D call TRBD1 (6 bases). Germline assignment: CDR1 SGDLS and CDR2 YYNGEE. The ends were cut back, 1 base at V and 5 bases at J, with 6 bases in the middle. The CDR3 consists of 12 residues. The CDR3 here is CASSVRGETQYF. In nucleotides, the CDR3 is TGTGCCAGCAGCGTAAGGGGGGAGACCCAGTACTTC.

The chain recombines TRBV7-6 with TRBJ2-2; weak D call: TRBD2 (5 bases). The CDR3 has 14 amino acids. Trimming took 5 bases from V and 0 from J, leaving 7 bases between them. From germline, CDR1 is SGHVS and CDR2 FNYEAQ. The CDR3 region has the DNA TGTGCCAGCAGCCAGACTACGAACACCGGGGAGCTGTTTTTT. The encoded protein is CASSQTTNTGELFF.

As concerns this clone: At the DNA level, this CDR3 is encoded by other sequences in the same sample as well. The V call is TRBV28, the J call TRBJ1-1; no clear D. Trimming took off 1 base at V and 6 bases at J, with 3 bases between the two ends. The CDR3 contains 11 residues. In germline, CDR1 is MDHEN, CDR2 SYDVKM. The CDR3 loop reads CASSLYAEAFF. The CDR3 region has the DNA TGTGCCAGCAGTTTATATGCTGAAGCTTTCTTT.

There are many counts of this clone. This rearrangement joins TRBV7-6 to TRBJ2-6; tentatively, D is TRBD2 (6 bases). The CDR3 runs to 16 residues. Germline-derived CDR1 and CDR2 are SGHVS and FNYEAQ. Trimming shortened V by 5 bases and J by 2 bases, and 13 bases separated the two germline ends. In nucleotides, the CDR3 is TGTGCCAGCAGCCTAACCGGGGGACCTGGGGCCAACGTCCTGACTTTC. Amino acids: CASSLTGGPGANVLTF.

This chain uses TRBV5-1 with TRBJ2-3; the D is unclear. Germline CDR1 SGHRS, CDR2 YFSETQ. V lost 1 base, J lost 1 base, and 7 bases lay in between. The CDR3 covers 14 residues. The CDR3 DNA reads TGCGCCAGCAGCTTGTTATTGGGCACAGATACGCAGTATTTT. Its protein is CASSLLLGTDTQYF.

This clone has more than one count but fewer than ten. The chain recombines TRBV19 with TRBJ2-1; 10 nucleotides align to TRBD2. Germline CDR1 LNHDA, CDR2 SQIVND (reference sequence). This CDR3 region has 19 residues. Trimming removed 5 bases from V and 3 bases from J; junction bases left unmatched: 16. CDR3: CASSPGLALIFSDYNEQFF. The CDR3 region has the DNA TGTGCCAGTAGTCCGGGACTAGCGCTTATATTTAGCGACTACAATGAGCAGTTCTTC.

The rearrangement joins TRBV19 to TRBJ2-1; TRBD1 or TRBD2 may be the D gene (5 bases each). CDR3 size: 16 residues. Germline CDR1 LNHDA, CDR2 SQIVND (reference sequence). V dropped 1 base and J dropped 3 bases, with 13 bases sitting between them. For the CDR3, the DNA is TGTGCCAGTAGTATAGGGGACGGAGCTAACTACAATGAGCAGTTCTTC. Protein: CASSIGDGANYNEQFF.

This sequence joins TRBV30 and TRBJ2-5; 8 bases are shared with TRBD1. The CDR3 runs to 15 residues. With 3 bases clipped from V and 5 bases from J, the junction kept 11 bases outside the gene matches. Germline CDR1 GTSNPN, CDR2 SVGIG (reference sequence). CDR3: CAWSDLRGRRETQYF. Here the CDR3 DNA reads TGTGCCTGGAGCGATCTCAGGGGGCGCCGGGAGACCCAGTACTTC.

The chain combines TRBV28 with TRBJ1-1; possible D gene TRBD1, 5 bases. Germline assignment: CDR1 MDHEN and CDR2 SYDVKM. The CDR3 runs 13 residues. V gave up 2 bases and J gave up 5 bases, with 9 bases separating them. The CDR3 sequence is CASSLKRGTEAFF. CDR3 DNA sequence: TGTGCCAGCAGTTTAAAACGGGGGACTGAAGCTTTCTTT.

This clone has a handful of counts. In DNA, the CDR3 is TGTGCCAGCAGCTTAGGGCTAGCGGGAGACCCCCGCTCCTACAATGAGCAGTTCTTC. Amino acids: CASSLGLAGDPRSYNEQFF. This sequence joins TRBV7-9 and TRBJ2-1; TRBD2 agrees at 10 bases. Germline V gene lookup returns CDR1 SEHNR and CDR2 FQNEAQ (reference sequence). This CDR3 spans 19 amino acids. V shed 1 base and J 0 bases; nucleotides not matched to a gene: 9.

This clone was picked up one time. This rearrangement joins TRBV11-2 to TRBJ1-1, with a tentative D call TRBD1 (5 bases). Germline CDR1 and CDR2: SGHAT and FQNNGV. CDR3 length equals 16 residues. V was trimmed by 0 bases and J by 6 bases, leaving 17 bases between them. CDR3 sequence reads: CASSLDRSELGAEAFF. The CDR3 region has the DNA TGTGCCAGCAGCTTAGATCGCTCAGAACTGGGGGCTGAAGCTTTCTTT.

The gene calls are TRBV28 and TRBJ1-1; D is uncertain. Germline values: CDR1 MDHEN, CDR2 SYDVKM. V lost 5 bases to trimming and J lost 2 bases, with 9 bases between them. There are 13 residues in the CDR3. The CDR3 sequence is CASSVYSNTEAFF. DNA of the CDR3: TGTGCCAGCAGTGTCTACAGTAACACTGAAGCTTTCTTT.

The CDR3 loop reads CASSTSGAHYNEQFF. DNA of the CDR3: TGTGCCAGCAGCACTAGCGGGGCCCACTACAATGAGCAGTTCTTC. V is TRBV7-2 and J is TRBJ2-1; TRBD2 matches 10 bases. The CDR3 sequence is 15 residues long. With V trimmed by 5 bases and J by 3 bases, 4 bases remained unmatched. Germline V gene data show CDR1 as SGHTA and CDR2 as FQGNSA.

This clone was counted a single time. This rearrangement joins TRBV4-1 to TRBJ2-5, with a tentative D call TRBD1 (6 bases). Trimming removed 8 bases from V and 6 bases from J, with 16 bases in between. CDR3 size: 13 residues. Germline V lookup: CDR1 MGHRA, CDR2 YSYEKL. The CDR3 region is CASSQGNAQTQYF. CDR3 coding DNA: TGCGCCAGCTCGCAGGGGAATGCGCAGACCCAGTACTTC.

This chain uses TRBV6-1 with TRBJ2-3; D gene uncertain. This CDR3 region has 16 residues. Germline assignment: CDR1 MNHNS and CDR2 SASEGT. Trimming removed 1 base at V and 1 base at J, with 12 bases between. The CDR3 reads CASSEDKGWGTDTQYF. The CDR3 region has the DNA TGTGCCAGCAGTGAAGATAAGGGATGGGGCACAGATACGCAGTATTTT.

The chain employs TRBV5-4 and TRBJ1-2; possibly TRBD1 for D (5 bases). Trimming took 0 bases from V and 0 from J, leaving 9 bases between them. CDR1 and CDR2 (germline): SGHNT, YYREEE (reference sequence). The CDR3 consists of 15 residues. The DNA for the CDR3 is TGTGCCAGCAGCTTGGCACGGGGGTCTAACTATGGCTACACCTTC. Translated: CASSLARGSNYGYTF.